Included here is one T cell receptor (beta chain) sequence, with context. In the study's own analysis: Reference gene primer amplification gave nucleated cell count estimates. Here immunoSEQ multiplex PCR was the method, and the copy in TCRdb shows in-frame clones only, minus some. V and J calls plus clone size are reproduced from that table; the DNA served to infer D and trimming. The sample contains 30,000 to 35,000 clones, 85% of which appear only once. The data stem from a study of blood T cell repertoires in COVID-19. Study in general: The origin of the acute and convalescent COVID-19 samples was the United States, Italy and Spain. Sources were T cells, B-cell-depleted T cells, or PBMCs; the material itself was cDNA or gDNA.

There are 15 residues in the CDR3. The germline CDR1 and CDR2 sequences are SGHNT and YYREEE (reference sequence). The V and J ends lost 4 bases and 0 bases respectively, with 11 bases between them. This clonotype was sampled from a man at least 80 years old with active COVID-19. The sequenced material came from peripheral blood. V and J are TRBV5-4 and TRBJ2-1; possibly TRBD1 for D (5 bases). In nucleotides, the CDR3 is TGTGCCAGCAGCCTCGACAGCAGCTCCTACAATGAGCAGTTCTTC. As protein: CASSLDSSSYNEQFF.